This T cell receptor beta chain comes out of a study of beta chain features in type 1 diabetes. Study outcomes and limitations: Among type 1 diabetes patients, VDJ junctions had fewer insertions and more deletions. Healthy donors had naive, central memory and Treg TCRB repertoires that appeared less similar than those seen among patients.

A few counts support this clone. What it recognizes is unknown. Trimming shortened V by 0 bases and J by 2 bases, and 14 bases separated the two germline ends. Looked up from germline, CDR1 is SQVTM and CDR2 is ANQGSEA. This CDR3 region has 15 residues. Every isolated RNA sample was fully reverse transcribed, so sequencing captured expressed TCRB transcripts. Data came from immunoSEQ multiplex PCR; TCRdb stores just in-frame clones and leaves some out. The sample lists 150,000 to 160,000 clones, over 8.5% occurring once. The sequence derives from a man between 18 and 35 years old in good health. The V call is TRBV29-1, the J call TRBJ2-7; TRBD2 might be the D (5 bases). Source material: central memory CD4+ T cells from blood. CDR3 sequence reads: CSVEDLAGNTYEQYF. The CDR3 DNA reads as TGCAGCGTTGAAGACCTAGCAGGCAACACCTACGAGCAGTACTTC.